The T cell receptor (beta chain) described here comes from a study of early T cells in non-severe SARS-CoV-2 infection. This clonotype has just a few counts. TCRdb analysed the 5' RACE reads with MiXCR anew, one entry per CDR3 protein. The sample yields roughly 70,000 distinct CDR3 sequences, more than 15% seen once. Sequencing used whole blood, obtained at baseline. The clonotype was recovered from an adult who was a healthcare worker with PCR-confirmed SARS-CoV-2 infection or an uninfected control (not recorded which).

The chain's CDR3 is CASSMDWGSPHEQFF. The DNA for the CDR3 is TGTGCCAGCAGTATGGATTGGGGTTCCCCCCATGAGCAGTTCTTC. This sequence joins TRBV12-3 or TRBV12-4 and TRBJ2-1, with no clear D. V was trimmed by 5 bases and J by 8 bases, leaving 19 bases between them. CDR3 size: 15 residues.